Presented here are 30 T cell receptor beta chains from one specimen sequenced in a study of T-cell memory formation after mild COVID-19. One entry per CDR3 protein results from TCRdb running MiXCR on the 5' RACE reads. The sample gives about 340,000 distinct CDR3 sequences, under 25% of which show up once; approximately 13% is in the top ten. Sequences were obtained from PBMCs or a T cell subset sorted from them (not recorded which). All receptors derive from an adult woman who had mild COVID-19 (a few samples of this study predate the infection). Cell type and time point are not known.

The chain joins TRBV5-1 to TRBJ1-2; D is unresolved. The CDR3 contains 12 residues. V was trimmed by 2 bases and J by 8 bases, leaving 10 bases between them. Germline CDR1 is SGHRS and CDR2 is YFSETQ. CDR3: CASSFDGGGYTF. In DNA, the CDR3 is TGCGCCAGCAGCTTTGACGGAGGCGGCTACACCTTC.

This clonotype was counted only a few times. This chain connects TRBV5-1 to TRBJ2-3, with D possibly TRBD2 on 5 matching bases. Germline loops: CDR1 SGHRS, CDR2 YFSETQ. CDR3 length: 16 amino acids. Deletions cut 4 bases from V and 1 base from J, with 16 bases between. Here the CDR3 reads CASSPWTGLGTDTQYF. CDR3 DNA: TGCGCCAGCAGCCCGTGGACTGGACTGGGCACAGATACGCAGTATTTT.

The chain recombines TRBV24-1 with TRBJ2-3, with 11 positions matching TRBD2. The CDR3 covers 15 residues. In germline, CDR1 is KGHDR, CDR2 SFDVKD. With 3 bases clipped from V and 3 bases from J, the junction kept 1 base outside the gene matches. The chain's CDR3 is CATSDPSGRTDTQYF. DNA of the CDR3: TGTGCCACCAGTGATCCTAGCGGGAGGACAGATACGCAGTATTTT.

This clonotype appeared a single time. The gene calls are TRBV3-1 and TRBJ1-5, with unresolved D. CDR1 is LGHDT and CDR2 is YNNKEL in the germline V gene (reference sequence). V dropped 2 bases and J dropped 3 bases, with 5 bases sitting between them. The CDR3 is made up of 13 amino acids. The CDR3 reads CASSQQVNQPQHF. The DNA of the CDR3 is TGTGCCAGCAGCCAACAGGTCAATCAGCCCCAGCATTTT.

A few counts support this clonotype. The genes are TRBV5-1 and TRBJ1-1; the D gene is possibly TRBD1 (5 bases). V was shortened by 4 bases and J by 5 bases, with 18 bases between the two germline ends. Germline V gives CDR1 SGHRS, CDR2 YFSETQ. The CDR3 has 15 amino acids. The CDR3 is CASSVGGVDQTEAFF. The CDR3 region has the DNA TGCGCCAGCAGCGTCGGAGGGGTCGATCAAACTGAAGCTTTCTTT.

This chain joins TRBV5-1 and TRBJ2-6; 8 bases line up with TRBD1. V trimming: 3 bases; J trimming: 0 bases; junction bases outside the gene matches: 5. The germline V gene has CDR1 SGHRS and CDR2 YFSETQ. The CDR3 has 17 amino acids. CDR3 region: CASSYGTGSSGANVLTF. The CDR3 coding sequence is TGCGCCAGCAGCTACGGGACAGGTAGCTCTGGGGCCAACGTCCTGACTTTC.

The V call is TRBV20-1, the J call TRBJ2-3; TRBD1 matches 12 bases. Per germline, CDR1 DFQATT and CDR2 SNEGSKA (reference sequence). V lost 3 bases, J lost 0 bases, and 10 bases stayed unmatched. The CDR3 runs to 18 residues. CDR3 nucleotide sequence: TGCAGTGCTAGGGCCGGGACAGGGGGCGGGTCTAGCACAGATACGCAGTATTTT. Encoded protein: CSARAGTGGGSSTDTQYF.

This clonotype was seen only a few times. The chain links TRBV4-3 to TRBJ2-5; weak D call: TRBD1 (6 bases). V was shortened by 0 bases and J by 5 bases, with 16 bases between the two germline ends. Per germline, CDR1 LGHNA and CDR2 YSLEER. This CDR3 is built from 16 residues. CDR3 in DNA: TGCGCCAGCAGCCAAGACGAGAGGGGCAGGGGTGAGACCCAGTACTTC. It translates to CASSQDERGRGETQYF.

This sequence joins TRBV5-5 and TRBJ2-2; TRBD1 is a possible D gene (6 bases). CDR3 length: 16 residues. Germline lookup yields CDR1 SGHKS and CDR2 YYEKEE (reference sequence). V was pared by 2 bases and J by 7 bases, with 18 bases between. Here the CDR3 reads CASSFRPGDFSGELFF. The CDR3 bases are TGTGCCAGCAGCTTTAGGCCAGGGGATTTTAGCGGGGAGCTGTTTTTT.

In DNA, the CDR3 is TGTGCCAGCAGCTTAGAGGGGGCAGGGGGCGCGTTCACCTTC. Its translation: CASSLEGAGGAFTF. The chain joins TRBV7-9 to TRBJ1-2, with 8 positions matching TRBD1. CDR1 is SEHNR and CDR2 is FQNEAQ in the germline V gene (reference sequence). The CDR3 is 14 residues long. V dropped 1 base and J dropped 13; count of bases not matched to a gene: 11.

J is TRBJ2-5 and V is TRBV18; possible D gene TRBD1, 6 bases. CDR3 size: 16 residues. Germline CDR1 and CDR2: KGHSH and LQKENI. V was shortened by 0 bases and J by 4 bases, with 15 bases between the two germline ends. CDR3 sequence (DNA): TGTGCCAGCTCACCACCGTGGACAGCTTTAGGAGAGACCCAGTACTTC. Encoded protein: CASSPPWTALGETQYF.

This clonotype was found many times. The V gene is TRBV7-3, the J gene TRBJ2-1, with 7 bases aligning to TRBD2. V shed 5 bases and J 6 bases; nucleotides not matched to a gene: 7. From germline, CDR1 is SGHTA and CDR2 FQGTGA. This CDR3 has 14 residues. CDR3: CASSPQTSSNEQFF. The CDR3 DNA sequence: TGTGCCAGCAGCCCCCAGACTAGCTCCAATGAGCAGTTCTTC. The complete variable domain, with remaining parts taken from reference TRBV7-3 and TRBJ2-1, reads GAGVSQTPSNKVTEKGKYVELRCDPISGHTALYWYRQSLGQGPEFLIYFQGTGAADDSGLPNDRFFAVRPEGSVSTLKIQRTERGDSAVYLCASSPQTSSNEQFFGPGTRLTVL.

The rearrangement joins TRBV5-1 to TRBJ1-2; possibly TRBD1 for D (6 bases). Germline-derived CDR1 and CDR2 are SGHRS and YFSETQ. The V gene lost 4 bases and the J gene lost 4 bases, with 14 bases spanning the gap. The CDR3 spans 14 residues. The CDR3 loop is CASSTASGAYGYTF. The CDR3 DNA sequence: TGCGCCAGCAGCACAGCCTCGGGGGCCTATGGCTACACCTTC.

V and J are TRBV5-5 and TRBJ1-6; TRBD1 matches 7 bases. Germline V gives CDR1 SGHKS, CDR2 YYEKEE (reference sequence). After removal of 3 bases from V and 9 bases from J, the junction contained 9 bases not matched to a gene. This CDR3 has 15 residues. This chain's CDR3 is CASSSYDREGSPLHF. The CDR3 nucleotides are TGTGCCAGCAGCTCTTACGACAGGGAGGGTTCACCCCTCCACTTT.

For the CDR3, the DNA is TGTGCCACCAGTGACGATAGGATCGGGAATGAGCAGTTCTTC. This codes for CATSDDRIGNEQFF. The chain combines TRBV24-1 with TRBJ2-1, with D uncertain. This CDR3 has 14 amino acids. Germline V gene data show CDR1 as KGHDR and CDR2 as SFDVKD. V gave up 4 bases and J gave up 7 bases, with 13 bases separating them.

This clonotype has only a few counts. The rearrangement links TRBV6-5 to TRBJ1-1; D might be TRBD1 (5 bases). V was trimmed by 0 bases and J by 0 bases, leaving 8 bases between them. Germline V gene sequence: CDR1 MNHEY, CDR2 SVGAGI. This CDR3 has 15 residues. The CDR3 DNA sequence: TGTGCCAGCAGTTACTCCTCGGGGCTGAACACTGAAGCTTTCTTT. Encoded protein: CASSYSSGLNTEAFF.

This clonotype appeared a few times. The rearrangement links TRBV11-2 to TRBJ2-1; 12 bases are shared with TRBD2. The germline gives CDR1 SGHAT, CDR2 FQNNGV. J was trimmed by 0 bases and V by 8 bases; bases with no gene match: 5. This CDR3 has 16 residues. DNA for the CDR3: TGTGCCAGCCAGACTAGCGGGAGTAGCTCCTACAATGAGCAGTTCTTC. Its translation is CASQTSGSSSYNEQFF.

This clonotype occurred a few times. The chain joins TRBV20-1 to TRBJ2-2; no firm D call. Trimming cost V 0 bases and J 2 bases, with 10 bases left between them. This CDR3 has 15 residues. CDR1 DFQATT and CDR2 SNEGSKA come from the germline V gene (reference sequence). The CDR3 sequence: CSARDYNANTGELFF. For the CDR3, the DNA is TGCAGTGCTAGAGATTATAATGCAAACACCGGGGAGCTGTTTTTT.

The rearrangement joins TRBV7-2 to TRBJ1-1; D might be TRBD1 (5 bases). Germline lookup yields CDR1 SGHTA and CDR2 FQGNSA. The CDR3 totals 15 residues. V shed 4 bases and J shed 0 bases, with 12 bases lying between them. The CDR3 loop is CASSSMTDMNTEAFF. The CDR3 region has the DNA TGTGCCAGCAGCTCCATGACAGACATGAACACTGAAGCTTTCTTT.

This clonotype occurred a few times. The chain is built from TRBV5-1 and TRBJ2-3; D possibly corresponds to TRBD1 (5 bases). CDR3 length: 16 residues. Germline lookup yields CDR1 SGHRS and CDR2 YFSETQ. Trimming pared 1 base from V and 2 bases from J, leaving 14 bases between. CDR3 DNA: TGCGCCAGCAGCTTGACAGGTGTCGGAAACACAGATACGCAGTATTTT. Its protein product is CASSLTGVGNTDTQYF.

This clonotype was recorded a few times. This chain connects TRBV29-1 to TRBJ2-5; no definite D call. CDR3 size: 10 residues. V was trimmed by 4 bases and J by 4 bases, leaving 4 bases between them. The germline V gene has CDR1 SQVTM and CDR2 ANQGSEA. The CDR3 DNA sequence: TGCAGCGTTGTATTAGAGACCCAGTACTTC. It yields the protein CSVVLETQYF.

This clonotype turned up a few times. The V gene is TRBV20-1, the J gene TRBJ2-1; no reliable D call. The CDR3 totals 15 residues. Germline V gene sequence: CDR1 DFQATT, CDR2 SNEGSKA (reference sequence). Trimming removed 6 bases from V and 0 bases from J, with 15 bases in between. DNA for the CDR3: TGCAGTGCCTCCCTTGGGTGGCGCTCCTACAATGAGCAGTTCTTC. Amino acid sequence: CSASLGWRSYNEQFF.

Only a few counts were recorded for this clonotype. The V and J genes are TRBV12-3 or TRBV12-4 and TRBJ1-1; maybe TRBD1 (5 bases). V lost 0 bases to trimming and J lost 12 bases, with 14 bases between them. CDR3 length: 13 amino acids. The CDR3 protein is CASSLAGPFGTFF. The CDR3 nucleotides read TGTGCCAGCAGTTTAGCGGGGCCCTTCGGGACTTTCTTT.

The V call is TRBV6-5, the J call TRBJ2-3, with TRBD2 matching 8 bases. Trimming took 2 bases from V and 8 from J; bases not matched to a gene: 12. Germline CDR1 reads MNHEY; CDR2 reads SVGAGI. The CDR3 consists of 16 residues. CDR3 coding DNA: TGTGCCAGCAGTTACGGGACTAGTGGTTTGGGGGGTACGCAGTATTTT. Residues: CASSYGTSGLGGTQYF.

This clonotype was seen only a few times. The chain has TRBV7-9 and TRBJ2-7, with a possible D match to TRBD1 (6 bases). CDR1 is SEHNR, CDR2 FQNEAQ, per germline (reference sequence). The V gene lost 0 bases and the J gene lost 2 bases, with 11 bases spanning the gap. This CDR3 region has 15 residues. The CDR3 here is CASSLAFRGAYEQYF. CDR3 DNA sequence: TGTGCCAGCAGCTTAGCGTTCAGGGGCGCCTACGAGCAGTACTTC.

This clonotype appeared a few times. As DNA, the CDR3 is TGTGCCAATGACAGGGGACCGAACACTGAAGCTTTCTTT. The encoded protein is CANDRGPNTEAFF. This chain links TRBV12-3 or TRBV12-4 with TRBJ1-1, with 8 positions matching TRBD1. Trimming cost V 10 bases and J 1 base; bases outside gene matches: 5. The CDR3 is 13 amino acids.

The sample holds a few counts of this clonotype. The V call is TRBV20-1, the J call TRBJ2-1; 15 bases are shared with TRBD2. CDR3 size: 19 residues. Germline V lookup: CDR1 DFQATT, CDR2 SNEGSKA (reference sequence). V dropped 1 base and J dropped 7; count of bases not matched to a gene: 14. CDR3 sequence: CSARAFGLAGGHLGNEQFF. Written as DNA, the CDR3 is TGCAGTGCTAGAGCCTTCGGACTAGCGGGAGGGCACTTAGGTAATGAGCAGTTCTTC.

The gene calls are TRBV3-1 and TRBJ2-2, with D perhaps given as TRBD1 or TRBD2 (6 bases each). This CDR3 spans 15 amino acids. Germline CDR1 is LGHDT and CDR2 is YNNKEL (reference sequence). Trimming pared 8 bases from V and 0 bases from J, leaving 13 bases between. This CDR3 is CASAPGGSNTGELFF. The DNA of the CDR3 is TGTGCCAGCGCACCCGGGGGCTCGAACACCGGGGAGCTGTTTTTT.

This clonotype was counted ten times or more. The limits of the CDR3 on the DNA are not certain, so only TCRdb's listed CDR3 is given. The V and J genes are TRBV12-3 or TRBV12-4 and TRBJ1-5; the table's TRBD1 call for D was not verified on the DNA. The CDR3 is 13 residues long, ends included. The CDR3: CASSFFGQGSPHF.

This clonotype was observed a few times. V and J are TRBV3-1 and TRBJ1-5; D uncertain. Trimming took 1 base from V and 1 from J, leaving 5 bases between them. This CDR3 region has 14 residues. Germline V gives CDR1 LGHDT, CDR2 YNNKEL (reference sequence). CDR3 in DNA: TGTGCCAGCAGCCAAGGCAGCAGCAATCAGCCCCAGCATTTT. It translates to CASSQGSSNQPQHF.